Sequencing of this T cell receptor beta chain was carried out in a study of shared clonotypes between healthy human individuals. Turning to this clone: Its antigen remains unknown.

This CDR3 is 12 amino acids long. Germline CDR1 reads SGHRS; CDR2 reads YFSETQ. Deletions cut 4 bases from V and 5 bases from J, with 8 bases between. Study-wide results and caveats: Generation of non-shared clonotypes was less probable than generation of clonotypes shared by all four donors.

Sequencing was performed with immunoSEQ multiplex PCR; in TCRdb, only in-frame clones are kept and a portion is missing. The table has about 2.4 million clones, 90% to 95% seen once; the top ten hold around 0.37%. This chain connects TRBV5-1 to TRBJ2-3; a weak D match, TRBD1 (5 bases). This TCR was sampled from a man aged 18 to 29 in good health. Some clones in this sample may be carry-over from other donors' samples. Sequenced: naive CD4+ T cells from PBMCs. Indicated subset: CD45RA+ positively selected. Here the CDR3 reads CASSMTEDTQYF. The CDR3 DNA is TGCGCCAGCAGCATGACAGAAGATACGCAGTATTTT.